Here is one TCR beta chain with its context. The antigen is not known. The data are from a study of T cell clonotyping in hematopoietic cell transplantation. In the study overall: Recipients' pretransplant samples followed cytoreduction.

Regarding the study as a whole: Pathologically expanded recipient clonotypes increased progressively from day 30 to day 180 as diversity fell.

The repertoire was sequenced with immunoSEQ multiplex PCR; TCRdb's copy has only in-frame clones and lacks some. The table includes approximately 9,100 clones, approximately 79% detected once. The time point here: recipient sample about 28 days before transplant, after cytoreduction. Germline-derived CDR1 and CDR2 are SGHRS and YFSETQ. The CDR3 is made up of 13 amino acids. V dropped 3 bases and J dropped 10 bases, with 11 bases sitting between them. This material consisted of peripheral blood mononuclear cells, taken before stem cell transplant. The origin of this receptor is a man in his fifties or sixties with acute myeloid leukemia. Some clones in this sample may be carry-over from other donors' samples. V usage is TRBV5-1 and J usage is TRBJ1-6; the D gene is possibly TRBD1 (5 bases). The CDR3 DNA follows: TGCGCCAGCAGCTCCCCCAGGGAGTCACCCCTCCACTTT. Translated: CASSSPRESPLHF.